This passage covers 8 T cell receptor beta chains from one sample sequenced in a study of shared clonotypes between healthy human individuals. Produced via immunoSEQ multiplex PCR; TCRdb's table is partial and in-frame only. Among 1.6 million or so clones listed, roughly 95% were seen once. The sample consisted of naive CD4+ T cells sorted from blood. The subset was: CD45RA+ positively selected. Receptor source: a man aged 30 to 39 in good health.

CDR3 DNA: TGTGCCAGCTCACCGGCCCAGGTGGATTGGCCAGATACGCAGTATTTT. This sequence encodes CASSPAQVDWPDTQYF. V is TRBV18 and J is TRBJ2-3; no clear D gene. Germline V gives CDR1 KGHSH, CDR2 LQKENI. The CDR3 runs 16 residues. Trimming stripped 3 bases from V and 4 bases from J, with 17 bases between.

The chain combines TRBV9 with TRBJ2-1; 12 bases match TRBD2. Looked up from germline, CDR1 is SGDLS and CDR2 is YYNGEE. The trim removed 4 bases at V and 7 bases at J, leaving 18 bases unmatched. The CDR3 has 19 residues. CDR3 amino acids: CASSRSLTSGSHGRNEQFF. CDR3 in DNA: TGTGCCAGCAGCAGGTCGTTGACTAGCGGGAGTCATGGGCGTAATGAGCAGTTCTTC. Together with reference TRBV9 and TRBJ2-1, the CDR3 gives the full variable domain: DSGVTQTPKHLITATGQRVTLRCSPRSGDLSVYWYQQSLDQGLQFLIQYYNGEERAKGNILERFSAQQFPDLHSELNLSSLELGDSALYFCASSRSLTSGSHGRNEQFFGPGTRLTVL.

This chain uses TRBV28 with TRBJ2-1; 10 bases are a match to TRBD1. Looked up from germline, CDR1 is MDHEN and CDR2 is SYDVKM. J lost 4 bases, V lost 2 bases, and 5 bases had no gene match. The CDR3 is 16 amino acids. CDR3: CASSLRGTGAYNEQFF. CDR3 bases: TGTGCCAGCAGTTTAAGGGGGACAGGGGCATACAATGAGCAGTTCTTC.

The chain links TRBV7-9 to TRBJ2-1; either TRBD1 or TRBD2 may supply D (5 bases each). The V end was cut by 3 bases, the J end by 0 bases, with 21 bases between. The germline CDR1 and CDR2 sequences are SEHNR and FQNEAQ (reference sequence). CDR3 size: 19 residues. CDR3 nucleotide sequence: TGTGCCAGCAGCTTGGGCCGGTTAGGGGACCCGAGCTCCTACAATGAGCAGTTCTTC. Its translation is CASSLGRLGDPSSYNEQFF.

For this clone: The sample contains more than one DNA sequence encoding this CDR3. The genes are TRBV25-1 and TRBJ2-7, with 9 bases fitting TRBD2. CDR3 size: 14 residues. Germline V gene data show CDR1 as MGHDK and CDR2 as SYGVNS. After removal of 4 bases from V and 2 bases from J, the junction contained 3 bases not matched to a gene. The CDR3 sequence is CASSAAGGTYEQYF. CDR3 nucleotide sequence: TGTGCCAGCAGTGCAGCGGGGGGAACCTACGAGCAGTACTTC.

The rearrangement uses TRBV11-3 and TRBJ2-7, with D possibly being TRBD1 or TRBD2 (5 bases each). V lost 1 base, J lost 1 base, and 8 bases lay in between. This CDR3 has 14 residues. Per the germline V gene, CDR1 is SGHNT and CDR2 is YENEEA. CDR3 sequence reads: CASSLGGASYEQYF. For the CDR3, the DNA is TGTGCCAGCAGCTTAGGAGGGGCATCCTACGAGCAGTACTTC.

This clone was observed a single time. The chain uses TRBV7-9 and TRBJ2-5; 7 nucleotides agree with TRBD2. V was pared by 6 bases and J by 5 bases, with 9 bases of the junction left unmatched. The CDR3 length is 14 residues. Germline assignment: CDR1 SEHNR and CDR2 FQNEAQ (reference sequence). DNA for the CDR3: TGTGCCAGCAGTTACCTAGCGGTAGAGGAGACCCAGTACTTC. It codes for CASSYLAVEETQYF.

This clone is a singleton in its sample. V and J are TRBV14 and TRBJ1-1; TRBD1 matches at 7 bases. V lost 9 bases to trimming and J lost 0 bases; unmatched junction nucleotides: 4. This CDR3 spans 13 amino acids. The germline CDR1 and CDR2 sequences are SGHDN and FVKESK. The CDR3 reads CASGGGLNTEAFF. The CDR3, as DNA: TGTGCCAGTGGAGGGGGCTTGAACACTGAAGCTTTCTTT.